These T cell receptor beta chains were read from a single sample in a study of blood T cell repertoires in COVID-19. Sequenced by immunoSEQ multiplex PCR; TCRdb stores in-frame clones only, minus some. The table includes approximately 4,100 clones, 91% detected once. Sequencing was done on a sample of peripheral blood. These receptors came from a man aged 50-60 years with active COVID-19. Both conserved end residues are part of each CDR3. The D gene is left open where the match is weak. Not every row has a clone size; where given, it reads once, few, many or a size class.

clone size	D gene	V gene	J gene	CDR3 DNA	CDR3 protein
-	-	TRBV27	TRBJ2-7	TGTGCCAGCAGTTTCGGACTAAGTAAGTCTACTGGCGAGCAGTACTTC	CASSFGLSKSTGEQYF
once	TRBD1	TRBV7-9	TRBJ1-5	TGTGCCAGCAGCTCTGCGGGACAGGGAAATCAGCCCCAGCATTTT	CASSSAGQGNQPQHF
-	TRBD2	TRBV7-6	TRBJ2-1	TGTGCCAGCAGCAATAGCGGGGGTAGCTCCTACAATGAGCAGTTCTTC	CASSNSGGSSYNEQFF
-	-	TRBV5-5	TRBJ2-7	TGTGCCAGCAGCTCAGGGGCCTCGGGGTACTACGAGCAGTACTTC	CASSSGASGYYEQYF
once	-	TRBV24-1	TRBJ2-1	TGTGCCACCAGCGGAGATTACAATGAGCAGTTCTTC	CATSGDYNEQFF
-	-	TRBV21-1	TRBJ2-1	TGTGCCAGCCAGAGGCCGGGAGCAAACTACAATGAGCAGTTCTTC	CASQRPGANYNEQFF
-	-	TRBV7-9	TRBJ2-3	TGTGCCAGCAGTCCCGGGACAGATACGCAGTATTTT	CASSPGTDTQYF
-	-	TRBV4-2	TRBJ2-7	TGTGCCAGCGGAGGGGTCTACGAGCAGTACTTC	CASGGVYEQYF
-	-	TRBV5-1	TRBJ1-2	TGCGCCAGCAGCTTGGCCGGAACGGGTAACTATGGCTACACCTTC	CASSLAGTGNYGYTF
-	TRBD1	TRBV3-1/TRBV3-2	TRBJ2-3	TGTGCCAGCAGCCAAGAATTTGAGGGACAGGGCACAGATACGCAGTATTTT	CASSQEFEGQGTDTQYF
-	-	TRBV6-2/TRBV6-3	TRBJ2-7	TGTGCCAGCAGTTACCCTAGCGCTACCTACGAGCAGTACTTC	CASSYPSATYEQYF
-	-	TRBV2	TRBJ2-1	TGTGCCAGCAGTCCAACCCCTGTCTCCGGAGGGAGTGAGCAGTTCTTC	CASSPTPVSGGSEQFF
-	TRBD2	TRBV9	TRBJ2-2	TGTGCCAGCAGCGTTGGGACTAGCGGGATCGGGGAGCTGTTTTTT	CASSVGTSGIGELFF
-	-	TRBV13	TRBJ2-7	TGTGCCAGCAGCCCTTTGAGGGAGCCTTCCTACGAGCAGTACTTC	CASSPLREPSYEQYF
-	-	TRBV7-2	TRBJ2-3	TGTGCCAGCAGCCGGGGAGAGTACGCTCGGTATTTT	CASSRGEYARYF
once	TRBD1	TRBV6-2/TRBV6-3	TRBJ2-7	TGTGCCAGCAGTGGTCGGACAGGGGCCTACGAGCAGTACTTC	CASSGRTGAYEQYF
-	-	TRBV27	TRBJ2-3	TGTGCCAGCAGTTCCCCCTTAGCAGATACGCAGTATTTT	CASSSPLADTQYF
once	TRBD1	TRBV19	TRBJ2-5	TGTGCCAGTAGTCAACAAGGGACAGGGACTGAGACCCAGTACTTC	CASSQQGTGTETQYF
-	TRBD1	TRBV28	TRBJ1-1	TGTGCCAGCAGAAGGACAGGGAGGTCCAGTGAAGCTTTCTTT	CASRRTGRSSEAFF
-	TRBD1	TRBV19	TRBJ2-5	TGTGCCAGTAGTATAGAAGACAGGGGGGGGGAAGAGACCCAGTACTTC	CASSIEDRGGEETQYF
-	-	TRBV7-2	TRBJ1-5	TGTGCCAGCAGCTTAAAAGACTCTAGTAGTCCCAATAGCAATCAGCCCCAGCATTTT	CASSLKDSSSPNSNQPQHF
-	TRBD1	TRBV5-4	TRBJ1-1	TGTGCCAGCAGCTTCCCCAACAGGGGGCAGGATGAAGCTTTCTTT	CASSFPNRGQDEAFF
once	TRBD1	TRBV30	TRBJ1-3	TGTGCCTGGAGTAGGAGGACAGGGGACACCATATATTTT	CAWSRRTGDTIYF
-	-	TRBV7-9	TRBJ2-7	TGTGCCAGCAGCTTAGTTGGTGAGAGCTCCTACGAGCAGTACTTC	CASSLVGESSYEQYF
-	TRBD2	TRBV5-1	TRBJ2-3	TGCGCCAGCAGCTTGGGATCTGGGCGGGGGGCAGATACGCAGTATTTT	CASSLGSGRGADTQYF
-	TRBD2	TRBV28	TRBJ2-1	TGTGCCAGCAGTCTCCCGGGACTAGCGGGACTCTACAATGAGCAGTTCTTC	CASSLPGLAGLYNEQFF
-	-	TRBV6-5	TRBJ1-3	TGTGCCAGCAGCCCCCTAGGCCCCCCGGGAAACACCATATATTTT	CASSPLGPPGNTIYF
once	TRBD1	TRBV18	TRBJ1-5	TGTGCCAGCTCGTCACTACAGGGGCTAGAACAGCCCCAGCATTTT	CASSSLQGLEQPQHF
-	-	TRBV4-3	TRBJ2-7	TGCGCCAGCAGCCAAGGGAGGTCTTACGAGCAGTACTTC	CASSQGRSYEQYF
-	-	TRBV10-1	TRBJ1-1	TGCGCCAGCAGTGAGTATCTAAACGGGAGTGTAATGAACACTGAAGCTTTCTTT	CASSEYLNGSVMNTEAFF
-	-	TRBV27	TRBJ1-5	TGTGCCAGCAGTCCCCCCGGGACTTGGAATCAGCCCCAGCATTTT	CASSPPGTWNQPQHF
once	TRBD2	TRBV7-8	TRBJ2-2	TGTGCCAGCAGCCTACTAGCGGGAGGGCCGGTCGGGGAGCTGTTTTTT	CASSLLAGGPVGELFF
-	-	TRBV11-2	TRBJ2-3	TGTGCCAGCAGCCTAGGTATTGGCACAGATACGCAGTATTTT	CASSLGIGTDTQYF
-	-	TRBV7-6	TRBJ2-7	TGTGCCAGCAGCTTGGGGACTGGGCCTTCCGAGCAGTACTTC	CASSLGTGPSEQYF
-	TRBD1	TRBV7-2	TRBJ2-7	TGTGCCAGCAGCTCGCGCACAGGGGGCCCCAACGAGCAGTACTTC	CASSSRTGGPNEQYF
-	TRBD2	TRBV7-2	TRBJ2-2	TGTGCCGCGACTAGCGGATTCGGGGAGCTGTTTTTT	CAATSGFGELFF
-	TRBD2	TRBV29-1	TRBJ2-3	TGCAGCGTTGAAGATGCGGGAGGGAGCGATACGCAGTATTTT	CSVEDAGGSDTQYF
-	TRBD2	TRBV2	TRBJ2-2	TGTGCCAGCAGATCCGGACTAGGCGCGAACACCGGGGAGCTGTTTTTT	CASRSGLGANTGELFF
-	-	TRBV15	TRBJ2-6	TGTGCCACCAGCAGAGATCCCTTGGGTCGGACAGGGGCCAACGTCCTGACTTTC	CATSRDPLGRTGANVLTF
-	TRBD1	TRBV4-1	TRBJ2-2	TGCGCCAGCAGTCAATCGGGGACAGGGGTGGGCACCGGGGAGCTGTTTTTT	CASSQSGTGVGTGELFF
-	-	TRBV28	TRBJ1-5	TGTGCCAGCACAGGGTATAGCAATCAGCCCCAGCATTTT	CASTGYSNQPQHF
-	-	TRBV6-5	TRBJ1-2	TGTGCCAGCAGGTCCCTGACAGGTTCTAGGGGCTACACCTTC	CASRSLTGSRGYTF
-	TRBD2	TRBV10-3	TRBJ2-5	TGTGCCATCAGTGAGGTAGCGGGGGCTGAAGAGACCCAGTACTTC	CAISEVAGAEETQYF
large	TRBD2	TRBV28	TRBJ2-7	TGTGCCAGCAGTTTGGACCCTGGGACTAGCGGGAGTGAGCAGTACTTC	CASSLDPGTSGSEQYF